This T cell receptor beta chain came from a study of blood T cells in healthy people across ages. Comments on this clonotype: Its antigen remains unidentified.

Next came a second PCR, run for about 6 to 12 cycles, which used a sample-barcoded 5' primer along with a J-beta primer mix. TCRdb called the 5' RACE reads again in MiXCR, with one record for every CDR3 protein. In the table there are roughly 1,300,000 distinct CDR3 sequences, around 55% of which are singletons. The CDR3 spans 15 residues. CDR1 is LGHNA and CDR2 is YSLEER in the germline V gene. The V end was cut by 4 bases, the J end by 3 bases, with 16 bases between. Healthy Caucasian individuals from Russia aged about 6 to 100 were enrolled as donors. Study conclusions and caveats: More naive CD4+ cells and higher diversity marked long-lived donors relative to aged donors. Naive T cell percentage strongly correlated with TCR beta diversity.

V and J are TRBV4-3 and TRBJ2-7; D might be TRBD1 or TRBD2, each matching 5 bases. Sequenced: blood. The receptor was isolated from a man aged 18 to 29 in good health. The chain's CDR3 is CASSPSRDPYYEQYF. The CDR3, as DNA: TGCGCCAGCAGCCCCTCCCGGGACCCCTACTACGAGCAGTACTTC.